The 4 T cell receptor beta chains below were found in one sample sequenced in a study of immune evolution from preneoplasia to lung adenocarcinoma. Profiled with immunoSEQ multiplex PCR; TCRdb holds only in-frame clones, not every one. The sample has 6,500 to 7,500 clones, around 79% seen once. Sequencing was performed on FFPE minimally invasive lung adenocarcinoma tissue. The receptors derive from a person aged 70 to 80 with lung adenocarcinoma.

The V gene is TRBV11-2, the J gene TRBJ2-7; no reliable D call. The CDR3 runs to 14 residues. V dropped 5 bases and J dropped 5 bases, with 16 bases sitting between them. Germline-derived CDR1 and CDR2 are SGHAT and FQNNGV. The DNA for the CDR3 is TGTGCCAGCAGCGCCCACCGCCTAGGCCACGAGCAGTACTTC. It specifies CASSAHRLGHEQYF. Drawing the rest from reference TRBV11-2 and TRBJ2-7, the complete variable domain is EAGVAQSPRYKIIEKRQSVAFWCNPISGHATLYWYQQILGQGPKLLIQFQNNGVVDDSQLPKDRFSAERLKGVDSTLKIQPAKLEDSAVYLCASSAHRLGHEQYFGPGTRLTVT.

V and J are TRBV6-5 and TRBJ2-5, with 9 bases lining up with TRBD2. The CDR3 consists of 14 residues. J was trimmed by 7 bases and V by 6 bases; bases with no gene match: 9. Germline values: CDR1 MNHEY, CDR2 SVGAGI. CDR3 sequence: CASSLAGERGTQYF. The CDR3 DNA reads TGTGCCAGCAGCTTAGCGGGAGAAAGGGGGACCCAGTACTTC.

Turning to this clone: Other nucleotide sequences from this sample produce the same CDR3. The chain carries TRBV6-5 and TRBJ2-2; TRBD2 aligns across 9 bases. The CDR3 runs 15 residues. Germline lookup yields CDR1 MNHEY and CDR2 SVGAGI. The ends lost 2 bases at V and 5 bases at J; junction bases unmatched: 3. The CDR3 nucleotides read TGTGCCAGCAGTTACCCCAGCGGGGGGACCGGGGAGCTGTTTTTT. Translation gives CASSYPSGGTGELFF.

The chain couples TRBV9 to TRBJ1-4; a weak D match, TRBD1 (6 bases). The CDR3 totals 14 residues. The germline V gene encodes CDR1 SGDLS and CDR2 YYNGEE. V shed 6 bases and J shed 2 bases, with 11 bases lying between them. The CDR3, as DNA: TGTGCCAGCAACCGACAGGCTACTAATGAAAAACTGTTTTTT. Amino acids: CASNRQATNEKLFF.